One and the same sample provided the 31 T cell receptor beta chains below, sequenced in a study of TIL therapy for anti-PD-1-resistant metastatic lung cancer (dated by TCRdb to the early 2020s). TCR beta CDR3 regions were amplified from genomic DNA by bias-controlled multiplex PCR with the immunoSEQ v3 hsTCRB kit. TCRdb retrieved this table from immuneACCESS and kept in-frame rearrangements only. Not all clones are present; in checked studies, unresolved V genes account for under half, and no reason is known for the remainder. For this sample there are 95,000 or so clones; around three fifths appear just once. Over 9.5% of the sample goes to the ten largest clones. This specimen's time point label, per the study, means: pre-treatment sample, taken before nivolumab and TIL therapy. The baseline tumor samples were excised metastases, mostly pleural nodules or supraclavicular lymph nodes, taken from the same resection that was used to grow TIL.

The sample in question was tumor tissue, obtained at baseline. The receptor set was obtained from a person between 25 and 80 years old with non-small cell lung cancer.

The rearrangement links TRBV29-1 to TRBJ1-1; D is perhaps TRBD1 (6 bases). The germline CDR1 and CDR2 sequences are SQVTM and ANQGSEA. This CDR3 comprises 14 residues. Trimming removed 1 base from V and 2 bases from J, with 11 bases in between. As DNA, the CDR3 is TGCAGCGTTGAAGTCGGGGGCGTCAACACTGAAGCTTTCTTT. It specifies CSVEVGGVNTEAFF.

The gene calls are TRBV6-2 or TRBV6-3 and TRBJ2-5; D is uncertain. CDR1 and CDR2 from the germline V gene are MNHEY and SVGEGT. V was trimmed by 3 bases and J by 5 bases, leaving 4 bases between them. This CDR3 spans 11 amino acids. CDR3 in DNA: TGTGCCAGCAGTTATTTGGAGACCCAGTACTTC. Protein sequence: CASSYLETQYF.

The chain uses TRBV12-5 and TRBJ1-1; tentative D call: TRBD1 (5 bases). The CDR3 has 13 residues. The germline gives CDR1 LGHNT, CDR2 FRNRAP. Between the trimmed V and J ends, which lost 3 bases and 4 bases, there was a span of 9 bases. CDR3 nucleotide sequence: TGTGCTAGTGGTTTTGGCGGGGGCACTGAAGCTTTCTTT. Encoded protein: CASGFGGGTEAFF.

The rearrangement links TRBV11-2 to TRBJ2-7, with TRBD1 as a possible D gene (5 bases). The CDR3 extends over 12 amino acids. CDR1 is SGHAT, CDR2 FQNNGV, per germline. V lost 0 bases to trimming and J lost 7 bases, with 7 bases between them. Here the CDR3 DNA reads TGTGCCAGCAGCTTAGAGGGGCAGGAGCAGTACTTC. It is translated as CASSLEGQEQYF.

This clone was counted once. The chain uses TRBV7-2 and TRBJ2-3; D not resolved. The CDR3 covers 15 residues. V dropped 3 bases and J dropped 2 bases, with 12 bases sitting between them. CDR1 is SGHTA and CDR2 is FQGNSA in the germline V gene. Here the CDR3 reads CASSLGLSNTDTQYF. For the CDR3, the DNA is TGTGCCAGCAGCTTGGGGTTATCGAACACAGATACGCAGTATTTT.

CDR3 bases: TGTGCCAGCAGGCCTAGCGGGAGGGGCGACGAGCAGTACTTC. As protein: CASRPSGRGDEQYF. V and J are TRBV28 and TRBJ2-7; 12 bases align to TRBD2. The CDR3 sequence is 14 residues long. CDR1 is MDHEN, CDR2 SYDVKM, per germline. Germline trimming cut 6 bases from V and 5 bases from J; bases unmatched to any gene: 5.

The genes are TRBV30 and TRBJ1-5; D perhaps matches TRBD1 (5 bases). Trimming stripped 0 bases from V and 6 bases from J, with 12 bases between. This CDR3 region has 14 residues. Germline CDR1 is GTSNPN and CDR2 is SVGIG (reference sequence). The CDR3 coding sequence is TGTGCCTGGAGTGTATCGGGGGGGGGTCAGCCCCAGCATTTT. Protein product: CAWSVSGGGQPQHF.

Points on this clone: One junction end does not reproduce the germline sequence, and a read error may be involved. The J gene is TRBJ2-3, the V gene TRBV3-1 (or the pseudogene TRBV3-2), with D maybe TRBD2 (6 bases). This CDR3 comprises 15 residues. The germline CDR1 and CDR2 sequences are LGHDT and YNNKEL (reference sequence). The CDR3 loop is CAGSQSGTSTDTQYF. CDR3 DNA sequence: TGTGCCGGCAGCCAAAGTGGGACTAGCACAGATACGCAGTATTTT.

This sequence joins TRBV6-6 and TRBJ1-1, with 10 nucleotides matching TRBD1. The trim removed 6 bases at V and 5 bases at J, leaving 12 bases unmatched. Germline CDR1 and CDR2: MNHNY and SVGAGI (reference sequence). This CDR3 contains 16 residues. The DNA of the CDR3 is TGTGCCAGCAGACCACTTAGGGGGACAGGGGATACTGAAGCTTTCTTT. Residues: CASRPLRGTGDTEAFF.

The chain links TRBV2 to TRBJ2-3, with 10 nucleotides matching TRBD2. Germline CDR1 SNHLY, CDR2 FYNNEI. This CDR3 comprises 16 residues. V lost 6 bases, J lost 6 bases, and 12 bases stayed unmatched. The CDR3 DNA reads TGTGCCAGCAGCGCCCCTAGCGGGGGCGCCCGGGATACGCAGTATTTT. Translated: CASSAPSGGARDTQYF.

The chain employs TRBV18 and TRBJ1-5; D is undetermined. Trimming left V 2 bases short and J 5 bases short, with 10 bases between. Germline V gives CDR1 KGHSH, CDR2 LQKENI. CDR3 size: 14 residues. The CDR3 DNA reads TGTGCCAGCTCACCAGATAGGGCGGATCAGCCCCAGCATTTT. The encoded protein is CASSPDRADQPQHF.

The gene calls are TRBV3-1 (or the pseudogene TRBV3-2) and TRBJ1-1; D not certain. The ends were cut back, 5 bases at V and 7 bases at J, with 20 bases in the middle. CDR3 length: 15 amino acids. Germline CDR1 reads LGHDT; CDR2 reads YNNKEL (reference sequence). CDR3 in amino acids: CASSAPWAERDEAFF. Written as DNA, the CDR3 is TGTGCCAGCAGCGCTCCGTGGGCTGAACGTGATGAAGCTTTCTTT.

The rearrangement links TRBV14 to TRBJ1-6, with D possibly being TRBD1 (5 bases). This CDR3 has 15 residues. Germline V gene data show CDR1 as SGHDN and CDR2 as FVKESK. Trimming left V 3 bases short and J 1 base short, with 7 bases between. The CDR3 DNA sequence: TGTGCCAGCAGCCATGGGGCTTCCTATAATTCACCCCTCCACTTT. This translates into CASSHGASYNSPLHF.

The chain links TRBV27 to TRBJ2-3; no clear D gene. V was cut by 0 bases and J by 0 bases, with 10 bases left in between. CDR3 length equals 16 residues. The germline V gene encodes CDR1 MNHEY and CDR2 SMNVEV (reference sequence). The CDR3 sequence is CASSLSRGPSTDTQYF. CDR3 bases: TGTGCCAGCAGTTTATCTCGCGGACCTAGCACAGATACGCAGTATTTT.

This clone showed up just a few times. This sequence joins TRBV5-1 and TRBJ1-3; D uncertain. Trimming left V 1 base short and J 0 bases short, with 8 bases between. The CDR3 loop spans 15 amino acids. The germline V gene has CDR1 SGHRS and CDR2 YFSETQ. This chain's CDR3 is CASSLLASSGNTIYF. CDR3 nucleotides: TGCGCCAGCAGCTTGTTGGCCTCCTCTGGAAACACCATATATTTT.

In its sample, this clone was seen once. This chain connects TRBV10-2 to TRBJ2-2; D not resolved. V gave up 6 bases and J gave up 1 base, with 9 bases separating them. The CDR3 extends over 14 amino acids. CDR1 WSHSY and CDR2 SAAADI come from the germline V gene. As DNA, the CDR3 is TGCGCCAGCAGGGCCTACCAGAACACCGGGGAGCTGTTTTTT. Protein product: CASRAYQNTGELFF.

The J gene is TRBJ2-6, the V gene TRBV24-1, with D perhaps being TRBD1 or TRBD2 (5 bases each). This CDR3 is built from 17 residues. Germline loops: CDR1 KGHDR, CDR2 SFDVKD. Trimming cost V 4 bases and J 0 bases, with 12 bases left between them. The CDR3 loop is CATSDSTGLSGANVLTF. As DNA, the CDR3 is TGTGCCACCAGTGACTCAACAGGACTCTCTGGGGCCAACGTCCTGACTTTC.

As concerns this clone: The sample contains more than one DNA sequence encoding this CDR3. V is TRBV18 and J is TRBJ2-1; D possibly matches TRBD1 or TRBD2 (6 bases each). The CDR3 extends over 15 amino acids. V was shortened by 1 base and J by 4 bases, with 11 bases between the two germline ends. CDR1 is KGHSH, CDR2 LQKENI, per germline. The CDR3 here is CASSPRTGTYNEQFF. Written as DNA, the CDR3 is TGTGCCAGCTCACCACGCACAGGGACTTACAATGAGCAGTTCTTC.

In its sample, this clone was seen once. V is TRBV18 and J is TRBJ2-1, with a possible D match to TRBD2 (5 bases). V lost 3 bases to trimming and J lost 8 bases, with 17 bases between them. The CDR3 length is 15 residues. Looked up from germline, CDR1 is KGHSH and CDR2 is LQKENI. The CDR3 loop reads CASSPPPDSRDEQFF. In DNA, the CDR3 is TGTGCCAGCTCACCGCCCCCGGACTCGCGAGATGAGCAGTTCTTC.

The gene calls are TRBV7-7 and TRBJ2-7, with 9 bases fitting TRBD1. The J segment lost 7 bases and the V segment lost 1 base, leaving 8 bases of the junction unmatched. CDR3 length: 15 amino acids. CDR1 is SSHAT and CDR2 is FNYEAQ in the germline V gene (reference sequence). The CDR3 region has the DNA TGTGCCAGCAGCTTAGTTCGACAGGGGGACCAGGAGCAGTACTTC. The encoded protein is CASSLVRQGDQEQYF.

V usage is TRBV27 and J usage is TRBJ1-1; 7 bases match TRBD1. V lost 7 bases to trimming and J lost 4 bases; unmatched junction nucleotides: 15. This CDR3 contains 16 residues. Germline V gene sequence: CDR1 MNHEY, CDR2 SMNVEV (reference sequence). CDR3 coding DNA: TGTGCCAGCATGGCCCTCATTTACAGGGGTACCACTGAAGCTTTCTTT. It translates to CASMALIYRGTTEAFF.

In this sample, this clone turned up many times. The rearrangement links TRBV5-4 to TRBJ2-3, with D possibly called TRBD1 or TRBD2 (5 bases each). This CDR3 has 15 amino acids. Germline V gene data show CDR1 as SGHNT and CDR2 as YYREEE (reference sequence). V gave up 3 bases and J gave up 2 bases, with 13 bases separating them. CDR3 sequence reads: CASSSDRDHTDTQYF. The DNA for the CDR3 is TGTGCCAGCAGCTCCGACCGGGACCACACAGATACGCAGTATTTT.

J is TRBJ1-5 and V is TRBV10-2; TRBD1 might be the D (6 bases). V lost 6 bases, J lost 2 bases, and 17 bases lay in between. This CDR3 has 16 residues. The germline V gene has CDR1 WSHSY and CDR2 SAAADI. The CDR3 DNA is TGCGCCAGCAGCAAAAGTGGGGGGCCTGGCAATCAGCCCCAGCATTTT. Its translation is CASSKSGGPGNQPQHF.

The J gene is TRBJ2-2, the V gene TRBV5-1, with a tentative D call TRBD2 (5 bases). Between the trimmed V and J ends, which lost 4 bases and 6 bases, there was a span of 16 bases. The CDR3 totals 15 residues. Germline V gene sequence: CDR1 SGHRS, CDR2 YFSETQ. The CDR3 coding sequence is TGCGCCAGCAGCAATACTAGAGAAGTCGCCGGGGAGCTGTTTTTT. It codes for CASSNTREVAGELFF.

This sequence joins TRBV27 and TRBJ2-5; possible D gene TRBD2, 6 bases. The V end was cut by 8 bases, the J end by 5 bases, with 15 bases between. The germline V gene encodes CDR1 MNHEY and CDR2 SMNVEV (reference sequence). This CDR3 spans 13 amino acids. The CDR3 nucleotides are TGTGCCAGCCGTAGCGGCCGCGGGGAGACCCAGTACTTC. Translation: CASRSGRGETQYF.

This chain joins TRBV11-1 and TRBJ2-5, with 10 bases fitting TRBD2. The CDR3 totals 14 residues. CDR1 is SGHAT, CDR2 FQDESV, per germline (reference sequence). The V segment lost 8 bases and the J segment 13 bases; nucleotides outside the gene matches: 16. Here the CDR3 reads CASAKEASGGPPYF. DNA of the CDR3: TGTGCCAGCGCAAAAGAGGCTAGCGGGGGCCCACCGTACTTC.

Only a few counts were recorded for this clone. J is TRBJ2-2 and V is TRBV6-6, with TRBD1 matching over 8 bases. The CDR3 has 18 amino acids. J lost 0 bases, V lost 5 bases, and 11 bases had no gene match. Germline V gene sequence: CDR1 MNHNY, CDR2 SVGAGI (reference sequence). CDR3 DNA sequence: TGTGCCAGCAGTCGACAGGGGCCAAACTTCGCGAACACCGGGGAGCTGTTTTTT. Residues: CASSRQGPNFANTGELFF.

This CDR3 reads CASSLARSYEQYF. The DNA for the CDR3 is TGTGCCAGCAGCTTAGCCCGCAGCTACGAGCAGTACTTC. This chain connects TRBV7-2 to TRBJ2-7; D not resolved. CDR1 and CDR2 (germline): SGHTA, FQGNSA. Trimming pared 0 bases from V and 3 bases from J, leaving 6 bases between. This CDR3 has 13 amino acids.

The chain uses TRBV5-5 and TRBJ2-2; a possible D gene is TRBD2 (6 bases). This CDR3 comprises 16 residues. V lost 1 base and J 3 bases, leaving 13 bases between the germline ends. Germline CDR1 and CDR2: SGHKS and YYEKEE (reference sequence). The CDR3 spells CASSLYSGFYTGELFF. DNA for the CDR3: TGTGCCAGCAGCTTGTACAGCGGGTTCTACACCGGGGAGCTGTTTTTT.

The chain links TRBV7-3 to TRBJ2-2, with a weak D call TRBD2 (5 bases). There are 13 residues in the CDR3. Trimming removed 5 bases at V and 7 bases at J, with 11 bases between. Germline V CDR1 and CDR2: SGHTA, FQGTGA. CDR3 region: CASSIFAGGELFF. The CDR3 DNA is TGTGCCAGCAGCATCTTTGCGGGCGGGGAGCTGTTTTTT.

The chain employs TRBV28 and TRBJ2-6, with 7 bases lining up with TRBD1. This CDR3 is built from 17 residues. Germline loops: CDR1 MDHEN, CDR2 SYDVKM. Trimming removed 6 bases from V and 1 base from J; junction bases left unmatched: 9. CDR3 loop: CASRGRDSVSGANVLTF. In DNA, the CDR3 is TGTGCCAGCAGGGGACGGGACAGCGTTTCTGGGGCCAACGTCCTGACTTTC.